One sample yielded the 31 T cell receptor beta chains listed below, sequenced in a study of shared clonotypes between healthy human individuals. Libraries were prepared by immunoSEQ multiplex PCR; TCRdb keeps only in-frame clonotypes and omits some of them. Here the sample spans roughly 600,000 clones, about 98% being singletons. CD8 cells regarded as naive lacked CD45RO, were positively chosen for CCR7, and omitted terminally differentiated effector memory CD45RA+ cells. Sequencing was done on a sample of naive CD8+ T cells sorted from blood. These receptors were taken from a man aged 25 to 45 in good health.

The CDR3 region is CASSYGTSMYNEQFF. The DNA for the CDR3 is TGTGCCAGCAGTTATGGGACTAGTATGTACAATGAGCAGTTCTTC. The rearrangement uses TRBV6-5 and TRBJ2-1; 8 bases match TRBD2. Per germline, CDR1 MNHEY and CDR2 SVGAGI. The V gene end was trimmed by 3 bases and the J gene end by 4 bases; junction bases not matched to a gene: 5. The CDR3 extends over 15 amino acids.

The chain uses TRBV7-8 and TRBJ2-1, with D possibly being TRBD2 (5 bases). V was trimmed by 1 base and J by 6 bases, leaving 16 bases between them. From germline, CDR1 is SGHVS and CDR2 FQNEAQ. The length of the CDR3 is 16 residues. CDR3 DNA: TGTGCCAGCAGCTTAGTTTCGGGGTTCAGTCGCAATGAGCAGTTCTTC. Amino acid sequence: CASSLVSGFSRNEQFF.

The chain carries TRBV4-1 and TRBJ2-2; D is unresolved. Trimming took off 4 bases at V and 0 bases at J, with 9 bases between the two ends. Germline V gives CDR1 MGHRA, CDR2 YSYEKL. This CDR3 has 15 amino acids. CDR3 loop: CASSPLVSNTGELFF. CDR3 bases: TGCGCCAGCAGCCCGCTGGTATCGAACACCGGGGAGCTGTTTTTT.

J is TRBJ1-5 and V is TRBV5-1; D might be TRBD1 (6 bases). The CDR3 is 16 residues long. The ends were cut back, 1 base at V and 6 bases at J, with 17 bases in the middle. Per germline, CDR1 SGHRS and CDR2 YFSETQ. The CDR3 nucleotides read TGCGCCAGCAGCTTGTGGGGAGCAGGGGTTGGTCAGCCCCAGCATTTT. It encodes CASSLWGAGVGQPQHF.

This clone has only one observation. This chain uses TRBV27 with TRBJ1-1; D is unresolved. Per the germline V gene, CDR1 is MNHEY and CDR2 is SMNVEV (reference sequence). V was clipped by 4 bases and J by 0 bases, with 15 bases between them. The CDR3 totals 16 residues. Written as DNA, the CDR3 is TGTGCCAGCAGTTCATACAGAATTTCAATGAACACTGAAGCTTTCTTT. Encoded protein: CASSSYRISMNTEAFF.

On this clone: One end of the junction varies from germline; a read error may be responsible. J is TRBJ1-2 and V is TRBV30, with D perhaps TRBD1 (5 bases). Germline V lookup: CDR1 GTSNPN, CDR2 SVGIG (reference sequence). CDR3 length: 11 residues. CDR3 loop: CAWQGVYVYTF. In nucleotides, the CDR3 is TGTGCCTGGCAGGGCGTCTATGTCTACACCTTC.

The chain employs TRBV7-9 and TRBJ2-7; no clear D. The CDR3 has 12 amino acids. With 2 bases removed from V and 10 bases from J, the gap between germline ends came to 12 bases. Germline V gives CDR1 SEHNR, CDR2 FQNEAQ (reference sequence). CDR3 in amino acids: CASSLKEATQYF. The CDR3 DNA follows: TGTGCCAGCAGCTTAAAAGAGGCGACTCAGTACTTC. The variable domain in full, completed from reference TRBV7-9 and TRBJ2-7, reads DTGVSQNPRHKITKRGQNVTFRCDPISEHNRLYWYRQTLGQGPEFLTYFQNEAQLEKSRLLSDRFSAERPKGSFSTLEIQRTEQGDSAMYLCASSLKEATQYFGPGTRLTVT.

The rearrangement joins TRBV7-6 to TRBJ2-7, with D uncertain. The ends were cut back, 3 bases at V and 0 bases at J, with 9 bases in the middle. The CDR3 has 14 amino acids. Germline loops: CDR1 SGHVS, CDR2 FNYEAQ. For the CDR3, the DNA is TGTGCCAGCAGCTTGGGCGGTGTCTCCTACGAGCAGTACTTC. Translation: CASSLGGVSYEQYF.

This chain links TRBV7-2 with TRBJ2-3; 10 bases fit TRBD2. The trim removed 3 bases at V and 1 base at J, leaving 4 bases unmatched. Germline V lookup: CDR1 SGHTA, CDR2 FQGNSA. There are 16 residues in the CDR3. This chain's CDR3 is CASSFRLAGRTDTQYF. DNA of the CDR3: TGTGCCAGCAGCTTTAGACTAGCGGGCCGCACAGATACGCAGTATTTT.

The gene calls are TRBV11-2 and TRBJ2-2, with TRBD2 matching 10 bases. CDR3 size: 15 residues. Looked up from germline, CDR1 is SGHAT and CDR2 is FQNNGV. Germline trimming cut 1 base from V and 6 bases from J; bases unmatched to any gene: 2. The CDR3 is CASSLGLAGPGELFF. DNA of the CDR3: TGTGCCAGCAGCTTAGGACTAGCGGGTCCCGGGGAGCTGTTTTTT.

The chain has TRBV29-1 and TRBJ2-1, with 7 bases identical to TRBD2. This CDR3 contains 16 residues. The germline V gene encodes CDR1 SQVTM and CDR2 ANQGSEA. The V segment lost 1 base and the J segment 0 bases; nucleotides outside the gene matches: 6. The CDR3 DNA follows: TGCAGCGTTGAAGGGGGGGGGTTTAGCTCCTACAATGAGCAGTTCTTC. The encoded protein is CSVEGGGFSSYNEQFF.

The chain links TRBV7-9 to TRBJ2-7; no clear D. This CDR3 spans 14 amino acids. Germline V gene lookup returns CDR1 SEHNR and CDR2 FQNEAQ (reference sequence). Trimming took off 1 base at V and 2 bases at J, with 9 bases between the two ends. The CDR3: CASSLVGRTYEQYF. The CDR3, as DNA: TGTGCCAGCAGCTTAGTAGGCCGCACCTACGAGCAGTACTTC.

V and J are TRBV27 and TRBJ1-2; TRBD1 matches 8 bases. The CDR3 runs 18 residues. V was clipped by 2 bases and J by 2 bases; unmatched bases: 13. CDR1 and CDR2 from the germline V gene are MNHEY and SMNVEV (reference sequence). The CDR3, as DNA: TGTGCCAGCAGTTTACGGTTTTGGGACAGGACGTCGAACTATGGCTACACCTTC. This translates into CASSLRFWDRTSNYGYTF.

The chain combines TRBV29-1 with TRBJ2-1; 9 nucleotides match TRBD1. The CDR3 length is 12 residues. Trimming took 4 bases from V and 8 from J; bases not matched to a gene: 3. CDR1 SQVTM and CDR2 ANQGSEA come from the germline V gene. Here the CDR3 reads CSVGQGEHEQFF. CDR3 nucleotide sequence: TGCAGCGTTGGACAGGGGGAACATGAGCAGTTCTTC.

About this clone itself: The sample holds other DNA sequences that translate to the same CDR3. CDR3 nucleotide sequence: TGTGCCAGCAGCTTATGGGGAGAGGAGACCCAGTACTTC. This translates into CASSLWGEETQYF. The gene calls are TRBV7-9 and TRBJ2-5; D perhaps matches TRBD2 (5 bases). CDR1 SEHNR and CDR2 FQNEAQ come from the germline V gene (reference sequence). The CDR3 is 13 residues long. V was trimmed by 2 bases and J by 5 bases, leaving 9 bases between them.

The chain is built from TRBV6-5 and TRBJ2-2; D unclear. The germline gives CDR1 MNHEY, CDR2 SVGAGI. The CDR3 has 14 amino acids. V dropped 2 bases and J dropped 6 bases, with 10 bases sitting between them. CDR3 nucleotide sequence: TGTGCCAGCAGTTACCAAGTTTTTCCCGGGGAGCTGTTTTTT. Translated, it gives CASSYQVFPGELFF.

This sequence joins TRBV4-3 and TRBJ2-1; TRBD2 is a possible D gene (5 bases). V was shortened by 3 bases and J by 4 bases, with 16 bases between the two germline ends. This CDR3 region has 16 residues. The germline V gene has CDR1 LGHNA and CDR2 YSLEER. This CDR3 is CASSHGRAREYNEQFF. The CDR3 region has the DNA TGCGCCAGCAGCCATGGTCGTGCGAGGGAGTACAATGAGCAGTTCTTC.

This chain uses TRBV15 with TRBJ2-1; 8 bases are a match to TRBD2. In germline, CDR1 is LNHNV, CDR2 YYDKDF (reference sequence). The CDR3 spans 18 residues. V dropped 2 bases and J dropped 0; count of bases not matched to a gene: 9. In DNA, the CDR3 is TGTGCCACCAGCAGAACTTCAGGGACTAGGGCCTCCTACAATGAGCAGTTCTTC. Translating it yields CATSRTSGTRASYNEQFF. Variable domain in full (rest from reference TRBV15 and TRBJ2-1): DAMVIQNPRYQVTQFGKPVTLSCSQTLNHNVMYWYQQKSSQAPKLLFHYYDKDFNNEADTPDNFQSRRPNTSFCFLDIRSPGLGDTAMYLCATSRTSGTRASYNEQFFGPGTRLTVL.

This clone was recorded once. For the CDR3, the DNA is TGTGCCAGCAGCCGGGACTCTTTGGAGACTACGCAGTATTTT. The encoded protein is CASSRDSLETTQYF. The gene calls are TRBV2 and TRBJ2-3, with D perhaps matching TRBD2 (6 bases). The CDR3 spans 14 residues. V lost 6 bases, J lost 8 bases, and 18 bases lay in between. Looked up from germline, CDR1 is SNHLY and CDR2 is FYNNEI.

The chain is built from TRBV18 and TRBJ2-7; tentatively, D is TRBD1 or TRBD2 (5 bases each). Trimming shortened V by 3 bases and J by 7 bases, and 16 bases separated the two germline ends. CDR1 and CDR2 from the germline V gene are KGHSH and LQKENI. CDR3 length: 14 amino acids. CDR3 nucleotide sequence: TGTGCCAGCTCACCTTCGAACCAGGGAGAGGAGCAGTACTTC. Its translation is CASSPSNQGEEQYF.

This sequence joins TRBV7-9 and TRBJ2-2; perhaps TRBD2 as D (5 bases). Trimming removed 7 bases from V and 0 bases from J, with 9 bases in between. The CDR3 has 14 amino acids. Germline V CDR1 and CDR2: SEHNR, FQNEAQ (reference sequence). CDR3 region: CASTPGSNTGELFF. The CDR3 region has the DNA TGTGCCAGCACCCCGGGGTCGAACACCGGGGAGCTGTTTTTT. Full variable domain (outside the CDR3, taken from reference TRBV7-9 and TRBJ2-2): DTGVSQNPRHKITKRGQNVTFRCDPISEHNRLYWYRQTLGQGPEFLTYFQNEAQLEKSRLLSDRFSAERPKGSFSTLEIQRTEQGDSAMYLCASTPGSNTGELFFGEGSRLTVL.

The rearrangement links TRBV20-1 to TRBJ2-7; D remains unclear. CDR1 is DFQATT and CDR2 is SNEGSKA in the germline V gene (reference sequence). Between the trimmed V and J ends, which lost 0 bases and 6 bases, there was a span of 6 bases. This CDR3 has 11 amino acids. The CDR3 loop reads CSARDGPEQYF. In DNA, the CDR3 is TGCAGTGCTAGAGATGGACCCGAGCAGTACTTC.

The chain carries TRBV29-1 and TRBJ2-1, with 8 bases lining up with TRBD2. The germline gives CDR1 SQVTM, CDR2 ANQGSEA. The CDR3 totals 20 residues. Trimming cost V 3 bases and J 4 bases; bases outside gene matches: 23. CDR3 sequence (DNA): TGCAGCGTTGAGGGTATCGGGCAGGGGTCCAGCGGGGGACGGTACAATGAGCAGTTCTTC. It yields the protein CSVEGIGQGSSGGRYNEQFF.

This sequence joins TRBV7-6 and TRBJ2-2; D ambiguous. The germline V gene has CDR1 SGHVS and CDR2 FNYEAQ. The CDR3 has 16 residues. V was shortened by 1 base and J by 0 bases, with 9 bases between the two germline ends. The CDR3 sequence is CASSLGFGANTGELFF. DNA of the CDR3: TGTGCCAGCAGCTTAGGTTTTGGAGCGAACACCGGGGAGCTGTTTTTT.

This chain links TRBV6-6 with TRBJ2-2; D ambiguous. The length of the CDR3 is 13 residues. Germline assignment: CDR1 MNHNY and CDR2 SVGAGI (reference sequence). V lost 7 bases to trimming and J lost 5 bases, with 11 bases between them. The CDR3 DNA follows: TGTGCCAGCACGTCCGGTGGAACCGGGGAGCTGTTTTTT. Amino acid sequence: CASTSGGTGELFF.

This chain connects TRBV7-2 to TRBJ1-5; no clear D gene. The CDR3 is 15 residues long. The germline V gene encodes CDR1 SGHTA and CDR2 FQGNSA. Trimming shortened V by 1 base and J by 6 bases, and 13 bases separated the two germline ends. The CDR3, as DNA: TGTGCCAGCAGCTTAGGGGAAGGTGCGACTCAGCCCCAGCATTTT. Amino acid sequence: CASSLGEGATQPQHF. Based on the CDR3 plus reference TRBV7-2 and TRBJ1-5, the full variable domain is GAGVSQSPSNKVTEKGKDVELRCDPISGHTALYWYRQSLGQGLEFLIYFQGNSAPDKSGLPSDRFSAERTGGSVSTLTIQRTQQEDSAVYLCASSLGEGATQPQHFGDGTRLSIL.

Written as DNA, the CDR3 is TGTGCCAGCAGCCCGTTTGGGACAGATATCTACGAGCAGTACTTC. This codes for CASSPFGTDIYEQYF. This sequence joins TRBV9 and TRBJ2-7; 7 bases agree with TRBD1. The CDR3 consists of 15 residues. Unmatched junction bases numbered 10, after V lost 4 bases and J lost 3 bases. Germline V gene sequence: CDR1 SGDLS, CDR2 YYNGEE.

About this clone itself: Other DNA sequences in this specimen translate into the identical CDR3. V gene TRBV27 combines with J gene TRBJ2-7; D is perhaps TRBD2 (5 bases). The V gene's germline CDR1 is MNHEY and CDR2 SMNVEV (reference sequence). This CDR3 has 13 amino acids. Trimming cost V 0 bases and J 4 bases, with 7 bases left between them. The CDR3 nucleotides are TGTGCCAGCAGTTTATCGACGGGATACGAGCAGTACTTC. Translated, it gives CASSLSTGYEQYF.

CDR3 nucleotides: TGTGCCAGCAGCTTCAAGGCGAACACTGAAGCTTTCTTT. Protein: CASSFKANTEAFF. The V and J genes are TRBV7-9 and TRBJ1-1; D is ambiguous. Germline V gene lookup returns CDR1 SEHNR and CDR2 FQNEAQ (reference sequence). The V and J ends lost 3 bases and 1 base respectively, with 6 bases between them. There are 13 residues in the CDR3.

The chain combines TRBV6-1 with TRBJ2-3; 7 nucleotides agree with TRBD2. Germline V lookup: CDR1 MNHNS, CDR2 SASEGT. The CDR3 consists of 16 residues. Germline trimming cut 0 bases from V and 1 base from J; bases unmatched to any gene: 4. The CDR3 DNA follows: TGTGCCAGCAGTGAAGCGGCGGGAGCCGGCACAGATACGCAGTATTTT. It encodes CASSEAAGAGTDTQYF.

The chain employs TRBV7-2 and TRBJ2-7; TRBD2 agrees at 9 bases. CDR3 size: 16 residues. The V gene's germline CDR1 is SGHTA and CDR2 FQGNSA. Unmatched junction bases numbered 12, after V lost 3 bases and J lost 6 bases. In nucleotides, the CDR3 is TGTGCCAGCAGCTTCGATAGCGGGAGTAGTGTGATCGAGCAGTACTTC. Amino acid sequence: CASSFDSGSSVIEQYF.